Following are 25 T cell receptor beta chains from one sample sequenced in a study of tumor and adjacent non-tumor tissue in lung cancer. The library came from three nested PCR rounds adapted from ARM-PCR protocols. TCRdb processed the multiplex PCR reads anew with MiXCR; each CDR3 protein has one entry. The sample holds some 100,000 distinct CDR3 sequences, approximately 60% seen once. This sample's RNA came from whole unsorted tissue. More than 3 cm separated this lung sample from the edge of the tumor. The sequenced sample was distant non-tumor lung tissue. These receptors all come from a man aged 25-45 years with non-small cell lung cancer.

This clonotype was found once. An end of the junction does not agree with germline; a read error may underlie this. The J gene is TRBJ1-3, the V gene TRBV20-1; no reliable D call. The CDR3 runs to 13 residues. Germline CDR1 reads DFQATT; CDR2 reads SNEGSKA (reference sequence). Here the CDR3 reads CSAMQQTGNTVYF. In nucleotides, the CDR3 is TGCAGTGCTATGCAACAGACTGGAAACACCGTATATTTT.

CDR3: CISCDRGPYGYTF. CDR3 DNA: TGTATCAGCTGCGATCGGGGCCCCTATGGCTACACCTTC. The chain uses TRBV11-3 and TRBJ1-2, with a possible D match to TRBD1 (5 bases). Germline assignment: CDR1 SGHNT and CDR2 YENEEA. The CDR3 is made up of 13 amino acids.

As for this clonotype: Relative to the germline gene, one junction end is altered; a read error may explain this. V usage is TRBV29-1 and J usage is TRBJ1-1, with D uncertain. CDR1 and CDR2 (germline): SQVTM, ANQGSEA. This CDR3 region has 16 residues. CDR3 DNA sequence: TGCAGTGTTGTCGGCCCGGCGGGGAACGGGGAGACTGAAGCTTTCTTT. Translated: CSVVGPAGNGETEAFF.

As for this clonotype: A much bigger clone sits one base away, suggesting this may be a read error. In this CDR3 the conserved last residue, phenylalanine or tryptophan, is missing, so a read error is likely. The chain has TRBV12-5 and TRBJ2-6; no firm D call. This CDR3 has 17 residues. V lost 0 bases and J 0 bases, leaving 9 bases between the germline ends. The germline V gene encodes CDR1 LGHNT and CDR2 FRNRAP. CDR3 DNA sequence: TGTGCTAGTGGTTTGGTAAGGGCATACTCTGGGGCCAACGTCCTGACTCTC. Encoded protein: CASGLVRAYSGANVLTL.

This clonotype was recorded many times. The V call is TRBV6-1, the J call TRBJ1-6, with a possible D match to TRBD1 (6 bases). Trimming left V 10 bases short and J 7 bases short, with 14 bases between. The CDR3 extends over 13 amino acids. Looked up from germline, CDR1 is MNHNS and CDR2 is SASEGT. CDR3 DNA sequence: TGTGCCACCCTTGTTGGGGGCAATTCACCCCTCCACTTT. This codes for CATLVGGNSPLHF.

The table lists this clonotype with a count of one. At one boundary the junction diverges from the germline segment, which might be a read error. The chain joins TRBV11-3 to TRBJ2-1; TRBD2 matches 7 bases. Germline-derived CDR1 and CDR2 are SGHNT and YENEEA. The CDR3 is 14 residues long. DNA for the CDR3: TGTGCCAGCGGCTTAGGGTGGGGGGGGGATGAGCAATTCTTC. Protein sequence: CASGLGWGGDEQFF.

This clonotype appeared many times. The rearrangement joins TRBV6-6 to TRBJ2-1; D is possibly TRBD1 or TRBD2 (5 bases each). Trimming took off 7 bases at V and 12 bases at J, with 13 bases between the two ends. Per germline, CDR1 MNHNY and CDR2 SVGAGI (reference sequence). The CDR3 loop spans 11 amino acids. The CDR3 coding sequence is TGTGCCAGCAACCTGGGGGTAAGGCAGTTCTTC. It codes for CASNLGVRQFF.

In the case of this clonotype: A much larger clonotype is one base distant, so this may be a read error. CDR3 DNA: TGTGTCAGCAGCTTCAAGACAGGGGGCTCGAGGGGGAGTTCACCCCTCCACTTT. Residues: CVSSFKTGGSRGSSPLHF. The genes are TRBV5-6 and TRBJ1-6; 10 bases line up with TRBD1. Germline V lookup: CDR1 SGHDT, CDR2 YYEEEE. This CDR3 has 18 amino acids.

There are a few counts of this clonotype. The CDR3, as DNA: TGTGCCAGCTCCGAGGGCTCCTACAATGAGCAGTTCTTC. Protein sequence: CASSEGSYNEQFF. The chain combines TRBV6-4 with TRBJ2-1; D possibly corresponds to TRBD2 (5 bases). This CDR3 contains 13 residues. V was pared by 8 bases and J by 0 bases, with 8 bases between. From germline, CDR1 is MRHNA and CDR2 SNTAGT.

The sample holds one count of this clonotype. One end of the junction fails to match germline, which may point to a read error. V gene TRBV24-1 combines with J gene TRBJ2-1; the match to TRBD2 covers 8 bases. Looked up from germline, CDR1 is KGHDR and CDR2 is SFDVKD. CDR3 length equals 17 residues. The CDR3 spells CATNDFLASGSDNEQLF. Here the CDR3 DNA reads TGTGCCACCAATGATTTTTTAGCCAGCGGGAGCGACAATGAGCAGTTATTC.

For this clonotype: No conserved phenylalanine or tryptophan is present at the end of the CDR3, so a read error is the likely explanation. The chain recombines TRBV20-1 with TRBJ2-1, with 8 nucleotides matching TRBD2. The CDR3 runs 14 residues. Germline V gene data show CDR1 as DFQATT and CDR2 as SNEGSKA (reference sequence). The CDR3 DNA follows: TGCAGTTTTCGCGGGAGGTTTTCCTACAACGAGCAGTTCGTC. The encoded protein is CSFRGRFSYNEQFV.

As to this clonotype: This may come from a read error, since a much larger clone is one base off. The chain recombines TRBV10-3 with TRBJ2-5; possibly TRBD2 for D (6 bases). CDR3 length equals 15 residues. In germline, CDR1 is ENHRY, CDR2 SYGVKD. The CDR3 sequence: CAITEAGLYQETQYF. CDR3 nucleotides: TGTGCCATCACTGAGGCGGGGCTGTACCAAGAGACCCAGTACTTC.

This clonotype has just a few counts. The V call is TRBV5-1, the J call TRBJ1-1, with a tentative D call TRBD1 (5 bases). CDR3 length equals 14 residues. V lost 3 bases to trimming and J lost 4 bases, with 13 bases between them. Germline CDR1 is SGHRS and CDR2 is YFSETQ. CDR3 amino acids: CASSWQGVATEAFF. The CDR3 nucleotides are TGCGCCAGCAGCTGGCAAGGGGTTGCCACTGAAGCTTTCTTT.

This clonotype was counted ten times or more. The V gene is TRBV6-6, the J gene TRBJ1-5; D is unclear. Germline-derived CDR1 and CDR2 are MNHNY and SVGAGI (reference sequence). The CDR3 covers 12 residues. Trimming removed 5 bases at V and 5 bases at J, with 7 bases between. The CDR3 loop is CASSEGYQPQHF. CDR3 coding DNA: TGTGCCAGCAGTGAGGGTTATCAGCCCCAGCATTTT.

The table lists this clonotype with a count of one. J is TRBJ2-3 and V is TRBV20-1, with D unclear. With 0 bases removed from V and 5 bases from J, the gap between germline ends came to 9 bases. In germline, CDR1 is DFQATT, CDR2 SNEGSKA (reference sequence). The CDR3 is 13 residues long. The CDR3: CSARDLGVDTQYF. CDR3 nucleotides: TGCAGTGCTAGAGATCTAGGTGTAGATACGCAGTATTTT.

On this clonotype itself: At one end the junction does not follow the germline gene, possibly because of a read error. This rearrangement joins TRBV11-1 to TRBJ2-7, with 12 nucleotides matching TRBD2. The CDR3 sequence is 18 residues long. Germline V gene sequence: CDR1 SGHAT, CDR2 FQDESV (reference sequence). The CDR3: CASSFSPGLAGNAYEQNF. The CDR3 DNA is TGTGCCAGCAGCTTCTCCCCTGGACTAGCGGGGAACGCCTACGAGCAGAACTTC.

Of note for this clonotype: The junction does not match germline at one end; this may be a read error. The chain combines TRBV4-2 with TRBJ2-2; D tentatively fits TRBD1 or TRBD2 (6 bases each). The CDR3 has 15 amino acids. Germline V CDR1 and CDR2: LGHNA, YNFKEQ. CDR3 amino acids: CDSSQYLGGTGELFF. The CDR3 DNA reads as TGTGACAGCAGCCAATATCTCGGGGGCACCGGGGAGTTGTTTTTT.

With respect to this clonotype: Germline is not matched at one junction end, which may reflect a read error. The genes are TRBV19 and TRBJ2-1; unclear D gene. The germline V gene encodes CDR1 LNHDA and CDR2 SQIVND (reference sequence). The CDR3 runs 14 residues. The CDR3 loop is CASSIDLLYNKQFF. The CDR3 DNA follows: TGTGCCAGTAGTATAGATCTACTATACAATAAGCAGTTCTTC.

Details on this clonotype: The germline gene is not matched at one end of the junction; a read error may be the cause. J is TRBJ2-7 and V is TRBV11-2; D may be TRBD1 or TRBD2 (5 bases each). Germline CDR1 is SGHAT and CDR2 is FQNNGV. There are 14 residues in the CDR3. The CDR3 nucleotides read TGTGCCAGTAGCTTCTCACGGGGCTCCTACGAGCAGTCCTTC. It codes for CASSFSRGSYEQSF.

Points on this clonotype: At one end the junction does not follow the germline gene, possibly because of a read error. The J gene is TRBJ2-1, the V gene TRBV5-1; 11 nucleotides agree with TRBD2. Germline V lookup: CDR1 SGHRS, CDR2 YFSETQ. The CDR3 has 15 amino acids. CDR3 in DNA: TGCACCAGCAGCTTGGTAGCGGGAGGGTACAATGAGCAGTTCTTC. Its protein is CTSSLVAGGYNEQFF.

At least ten counts were recorded for this clonotype. The gene calls are TRBV20-1 and TRBJ1-5; the match to TRBD1 covers 7 bases. This CDR3 comprises 15 residues. CDR1 is DFQATT, CDR2 SNEGSKA, per germline (reference sequence). V was pared by 0 bases and J by 7 bases, with 9 bases of the junction left unmatched. The CDR3 is CSARDNTGVGQPQHF. CDR3 sequence (DNA): TGCAGTGCTAGAGATAACACAGGGGTCGGGCAGCCCCAGCATTTT.

This clonotype appeared a few times. It may be a read error: a sequence one base away is much more abundant. CDR3 DNA sequence: TGCAGTGCAAAACTAGTGGGGGCATACAATGAGCAGTTCTTC. It specifies CSAKLVGAYNEQFF. The rearrangement uses TRBV20-1 and TRBJ2-1; tentatively, D is TRBD1 (6 bases). The CDR3 is 14 residues long. Trimming cost V 6 bases and J 4 bases, with 16 bases left between them. Germline CDR1 and CDR2: DFQATT and SNEGSKA (reference sequence).

This clonotype was seen a handful of times. One end of the junction does not line up with germline, which may come from a read error. This chain uses TRBV11-3 with TRBJ2-7, with 8 bases lining up with TRBD1. This CDR3 spans 14 amino acids. The V gene's germline CDR1 is SGHNT and CDR2 YENEEA. The CDR3 here is CASNLGTGVYEHYF. The CDR3 coding sequence is TGTGCCAGCAACTTAGGGACAGGAGTCTACGAGCATTACTTC.

For this clonotype: In this CDR3 the conserved last residue, phenylalanine or tryptophan, is missing, so a read error is likely. The chain couples TRBV11-2 to TRBJ2-7, with D hard to call. This CDR3 region has 15 residues. Germline CDR1 SGHAT, CDR2 FQNNGV. The germline V and J ends were trimmed by 2 bases and 3 bases, with 14 bases remaining between them. In DNA, the CDR3 is TGTGCCAGCAGCTTATCTCCGAGTCCCTTCTACGAGCAGTACTAC. This sequence encodes CASSLSPSPFYEQYY.

The sample holds one count of this clonotype. Germline and junction disagree at one end, which may indicate a read error. CDR3 protein: CANSFRIAGGWRNEQFF. The CDR3 DNA sequence: TGTGCCAACAGCTTTAGGATAGCGGGGGGGTGGCGCAACGAGCAGTTCTTC. The chain uses TRBV5-5 and TRBJ2-1; 11 positions agree with TRBD2. CDR1 and CDR2 (germline): SGHKS, YYEKEE (reference sequence). The CDR3 has 17 residues.